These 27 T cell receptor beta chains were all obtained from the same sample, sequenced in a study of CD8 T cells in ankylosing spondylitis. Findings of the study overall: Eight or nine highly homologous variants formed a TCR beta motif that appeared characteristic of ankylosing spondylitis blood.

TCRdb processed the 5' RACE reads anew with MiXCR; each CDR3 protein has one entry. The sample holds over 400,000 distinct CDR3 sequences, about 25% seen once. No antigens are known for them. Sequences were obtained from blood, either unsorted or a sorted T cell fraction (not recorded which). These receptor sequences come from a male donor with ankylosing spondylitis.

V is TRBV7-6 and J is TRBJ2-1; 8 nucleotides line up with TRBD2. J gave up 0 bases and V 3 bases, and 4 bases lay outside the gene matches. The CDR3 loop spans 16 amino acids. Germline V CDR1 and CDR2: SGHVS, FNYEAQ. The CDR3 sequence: CASSFSSGSSYNEQFF. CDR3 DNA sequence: TGTGCCAGCAGCTTTTCCAGCGGGAGCTCCTACAATGAGCAGTTCTTC. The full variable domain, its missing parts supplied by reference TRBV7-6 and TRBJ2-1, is GAGVSQSPRYKVTKRGQDVALRCDPISGHVSLYWYRQALGQGPEFLTYFNYEAQQDKSGLPNDRFSAERPEGSISTLTIQRTEQRDSAMYRCASSFSSGSSYNEQFFGPGTRLTVL.

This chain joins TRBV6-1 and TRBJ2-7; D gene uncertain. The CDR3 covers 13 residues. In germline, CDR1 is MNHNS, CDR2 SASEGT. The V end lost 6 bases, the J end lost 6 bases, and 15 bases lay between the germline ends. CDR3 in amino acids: CASRNQSRPEQYV. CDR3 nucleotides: TGTGCCAGCAGGAACCAATCCCGTCCCGAGCAGTACGTC.

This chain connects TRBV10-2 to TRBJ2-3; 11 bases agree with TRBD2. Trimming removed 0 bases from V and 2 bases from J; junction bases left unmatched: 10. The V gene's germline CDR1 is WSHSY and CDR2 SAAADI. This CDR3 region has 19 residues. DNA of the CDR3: TGCGCCAGCAGTGAGTCGCCAGGACTAGCGGGTGCTACCACAGATACGCAGTATTTT. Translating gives CASSESPGLAGATTDTQYF.

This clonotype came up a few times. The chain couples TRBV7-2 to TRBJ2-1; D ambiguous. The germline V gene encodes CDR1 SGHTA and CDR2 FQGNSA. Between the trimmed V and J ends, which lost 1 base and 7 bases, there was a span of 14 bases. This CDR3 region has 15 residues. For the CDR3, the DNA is TGTGCCAGCAGCTTAGGTCCAACTCCTAGAAATGAGCAGTTCTTC. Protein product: CASSLGPTPRNEQFF.

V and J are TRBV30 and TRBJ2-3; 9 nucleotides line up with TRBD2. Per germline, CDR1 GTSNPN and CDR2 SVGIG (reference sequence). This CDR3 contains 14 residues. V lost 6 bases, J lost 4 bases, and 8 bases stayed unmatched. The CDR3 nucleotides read TGTGCCTGCACACGAGTAGCGGGGGCAGATACGCAGTATTTT. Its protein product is CACTRVAGADTQYF.

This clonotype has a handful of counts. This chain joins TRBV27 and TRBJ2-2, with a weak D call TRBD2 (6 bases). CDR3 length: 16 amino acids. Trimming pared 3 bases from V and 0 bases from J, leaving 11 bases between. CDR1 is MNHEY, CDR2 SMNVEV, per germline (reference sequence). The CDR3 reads CASSFSGAANTGELFF. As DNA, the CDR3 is TGTGCCAGCAGTTTTAGCGGAGCCGCGAACACCGGGGAGCTGTTTTTT.

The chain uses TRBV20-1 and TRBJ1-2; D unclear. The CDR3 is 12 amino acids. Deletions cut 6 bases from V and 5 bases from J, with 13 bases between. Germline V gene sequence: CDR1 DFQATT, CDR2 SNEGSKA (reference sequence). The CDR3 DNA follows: TGCAGTGCCACGACGGAGTTATATGGCTACACCTTC. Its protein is CSATTELYGYTF.

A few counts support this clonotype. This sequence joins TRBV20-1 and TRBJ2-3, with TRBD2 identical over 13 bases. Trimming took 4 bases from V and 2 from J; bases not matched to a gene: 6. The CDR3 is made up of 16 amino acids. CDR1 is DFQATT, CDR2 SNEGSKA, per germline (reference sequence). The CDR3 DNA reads TGCAGTGCTACCCCGGGACTAGCGGGATCCACAGATACGCAGTATTTT. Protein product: CSATPGLAGSTDTQYF.

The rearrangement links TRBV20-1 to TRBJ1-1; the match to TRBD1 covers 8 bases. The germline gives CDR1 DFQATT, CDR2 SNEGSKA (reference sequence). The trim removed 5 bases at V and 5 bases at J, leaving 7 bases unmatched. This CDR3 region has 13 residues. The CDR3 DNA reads TGCAGTGCTTTTTCAGGGGGCGCGACTGAAGCTTTCTTT. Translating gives CSAFSGGATEAFF.

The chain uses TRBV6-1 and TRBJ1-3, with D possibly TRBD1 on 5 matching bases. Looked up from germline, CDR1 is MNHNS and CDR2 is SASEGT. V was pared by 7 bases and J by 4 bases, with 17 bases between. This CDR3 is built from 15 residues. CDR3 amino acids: CASTRDPADGNTIYF. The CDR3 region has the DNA TGTGCCAGCACCCGGGACCCCGCGGACGGAAACACCATATATTTT.

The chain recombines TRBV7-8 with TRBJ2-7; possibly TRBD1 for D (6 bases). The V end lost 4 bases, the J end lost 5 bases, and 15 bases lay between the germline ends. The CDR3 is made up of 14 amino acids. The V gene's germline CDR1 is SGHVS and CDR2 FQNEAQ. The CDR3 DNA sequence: TGTGCCAGCAGCTCTCGACAGGCCCCCAACGAGCAGTACTTC. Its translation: CASSSRQAPNEQYF. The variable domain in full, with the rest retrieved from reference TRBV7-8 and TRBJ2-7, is GAGVSQSPRYKVAKRGQDVALRCDPISGHVSLFWYQQALGQGPEFLTYFQNEAQLDKSGLPSDRFFAERPEGSVSTLKIQRTQQEDSAVYLCASSSRQAPNEQYFGPGTRLTVT.

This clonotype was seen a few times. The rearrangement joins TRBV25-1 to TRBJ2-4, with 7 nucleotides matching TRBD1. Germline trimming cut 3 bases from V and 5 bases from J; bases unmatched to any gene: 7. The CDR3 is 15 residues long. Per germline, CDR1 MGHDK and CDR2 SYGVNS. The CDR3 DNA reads TGTGCCAGCAGTGATAGACAGGGCTTCGAAAACATTCAGTACTTC. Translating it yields CASSDRQGFENIQYF.

The CDR3 loop is CASSSEQGALTGELFF. In DNA form, the CDR3 reads TGTGCCAGCAGCTCGGAACAGGGGGCTCTCACCGGGGAGCTGTTTTTT. This chain joins TRBV11-3 and TRBJ2-2; TRBD1 matches at 9 bases. The V and J ends lost 4 bases and 4 bases, in that order; junction bases with no gene match: 7. The CDR3 contains 16 residues. The germline V gene encodes CDR1 SGHNT and CDR2 YENEEA. The whole variable domain, filled in from reference TRBV11-3 and TRBJ2-2, reads EAGVVQSPRYKIIEKKQPVAFWCNPISGHNTLYWYLQNLGQGPELLIRYENEEAVDDSQLPKDRFSAERLKGVDSTLKIQPAELGDSAVYLCASSSEQGALTGELFFGEGSRLTVL.

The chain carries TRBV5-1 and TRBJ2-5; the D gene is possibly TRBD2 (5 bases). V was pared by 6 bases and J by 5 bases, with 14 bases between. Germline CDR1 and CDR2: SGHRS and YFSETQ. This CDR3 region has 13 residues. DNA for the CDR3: TGCGCCAGCACCCGGGATGGTATCGAGACCCAGTACTTC. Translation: CASTRDGIETQYF.

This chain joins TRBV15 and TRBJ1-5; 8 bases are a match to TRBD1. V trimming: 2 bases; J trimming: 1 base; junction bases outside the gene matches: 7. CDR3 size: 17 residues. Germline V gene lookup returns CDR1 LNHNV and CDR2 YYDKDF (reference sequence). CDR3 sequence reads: CATSRIRTGKSNQPQHF. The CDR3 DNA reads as TGTGCCACCAGCAGAATCCGGACAGGGAAGAGCAATCAGCCCCAGCATTTT.

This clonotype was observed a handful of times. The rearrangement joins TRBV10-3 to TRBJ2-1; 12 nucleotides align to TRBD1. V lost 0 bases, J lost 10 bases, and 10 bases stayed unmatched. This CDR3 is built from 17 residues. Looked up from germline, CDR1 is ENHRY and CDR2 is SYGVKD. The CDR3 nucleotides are TGTGCCATCAGTGAGTCGACATCCGGGACAGGGGGCGCAGAGCAGTTCTTC. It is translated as CAISESTSGTGGAEQFF.

The CDR3 DNA is TGTGCCAGCAGCGTGAGCGGGATTAGCACAGATACGCAGTATTTT. This encodes CASSVSGISTDTQYF. The rearrangement joins TRBV9 to TRBJ2-3; 7 bases align to TRBD2. Germline CDR1 is SGDLS and CDR2 is YYNGEE. This CDR3 has 15 residues. The J segment lost 0 bases and the V segment lost 2 bases, leaving 3 bases of the junction unmatched. The full variable domain, with the rest looked up from reference TRBV9 and TRBJ2-3, is DSGVTQTPKHLITATGQRVTLRCSPRSGDLSVYWYQQSLDQGLQFLIQYYNGEERAKGNILERFSAQQFPDLHSELNLSSLELGDSALYFCASSVSGISTDTQYFGPGTRLTVL.

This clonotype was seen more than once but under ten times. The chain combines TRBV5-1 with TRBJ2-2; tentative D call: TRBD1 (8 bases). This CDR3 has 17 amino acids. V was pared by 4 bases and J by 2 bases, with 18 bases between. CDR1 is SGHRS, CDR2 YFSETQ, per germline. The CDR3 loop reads CASSMRTGRGNTGELFF. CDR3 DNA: TGCGCCAGCAGCATGAGGACAGGGAGGGGTAACACCGGGGAGCTGTTTTTT.

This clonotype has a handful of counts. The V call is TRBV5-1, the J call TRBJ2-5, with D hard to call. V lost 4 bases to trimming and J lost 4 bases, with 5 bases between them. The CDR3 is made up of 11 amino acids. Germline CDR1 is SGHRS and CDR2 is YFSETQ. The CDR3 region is CASSTAETQYF. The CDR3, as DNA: TGCGCCAGCAGCACGGCAGAGACCCAGTACTTC.

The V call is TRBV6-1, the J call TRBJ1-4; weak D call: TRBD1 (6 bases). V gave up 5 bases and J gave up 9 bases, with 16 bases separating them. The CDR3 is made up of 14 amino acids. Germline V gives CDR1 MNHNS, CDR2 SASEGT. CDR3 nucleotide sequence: TGTGCCAGCAGTAAACAGGGTCTCTATAAAAAACTGTTTTTT. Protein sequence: CASSKQGLYKKLFF.

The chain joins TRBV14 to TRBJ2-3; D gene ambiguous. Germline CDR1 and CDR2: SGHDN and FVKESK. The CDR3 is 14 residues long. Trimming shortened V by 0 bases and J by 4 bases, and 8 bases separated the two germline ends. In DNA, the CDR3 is TGTGCCAGCAGCCAAGATTTCGCTGCAGATACGCAGTATTTT. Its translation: CASSQDFAADTQYF.

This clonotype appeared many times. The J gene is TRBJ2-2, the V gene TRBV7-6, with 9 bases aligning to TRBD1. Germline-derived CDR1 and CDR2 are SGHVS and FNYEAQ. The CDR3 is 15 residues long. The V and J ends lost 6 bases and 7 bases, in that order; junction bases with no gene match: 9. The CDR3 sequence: CASRISQGAFGELFF. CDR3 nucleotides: TGTGCCAGCAGAATCTCACAGGGGGCCTTCGGGGAGCTGTTTTTT.

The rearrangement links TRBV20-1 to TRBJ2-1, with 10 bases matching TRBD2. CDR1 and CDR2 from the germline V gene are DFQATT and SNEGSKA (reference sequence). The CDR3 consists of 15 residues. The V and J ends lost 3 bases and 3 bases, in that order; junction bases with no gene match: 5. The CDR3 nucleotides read TGCAGTGCTAGCCAGGGACTAGCGAACTACAATGAGCAGTTCTTC. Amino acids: CSASQGLANYNEQFF.

CDR3 amino acids: CASSLMRLAGDYEQYF. The CDR3 DNA reads TGTGCCAGCAGCTTAATGAGGCTAGCGGGCGATTACGAGCAGTACTTC. The J gene is TRBJ2-7, the V gene TRBV7-9; 8 bases align to TRBD2. The CDR3 covers 16 residues. Losses at the gene ends were 2 bases for V and 4 bases for J; bases not matched to a gene: 10. CDR1 and CDR2 from the germline V gene are SEHNR and FQNEAQ (reference sequence).

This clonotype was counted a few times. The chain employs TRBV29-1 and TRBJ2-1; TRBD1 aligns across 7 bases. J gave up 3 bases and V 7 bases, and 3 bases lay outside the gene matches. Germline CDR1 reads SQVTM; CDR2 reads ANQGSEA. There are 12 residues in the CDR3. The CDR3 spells CSGDRLYNEQFF. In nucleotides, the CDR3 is TGCAGCGGGGACAGACTCTACAATGAGCAGTTCTTC.

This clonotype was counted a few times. The CDR3 reads CASNDPRGWANEQFF. As DNA, the CDR3 is TGTGCCAGCAACGACCCTAGGGGGTGGGCCAATGAGCAGTTCTTC. V usage is TRBV19 and J usage is TRBJ2-1; perhaps TRBD1 as D (6 bases). Trimming removed 9 bases at V and 6 bases at J, with 21 bases between. This CDR3 region has 15 residues. Germline lookup yields CDR1 LNHDA and CDR2 SQIVND (reference sequence).

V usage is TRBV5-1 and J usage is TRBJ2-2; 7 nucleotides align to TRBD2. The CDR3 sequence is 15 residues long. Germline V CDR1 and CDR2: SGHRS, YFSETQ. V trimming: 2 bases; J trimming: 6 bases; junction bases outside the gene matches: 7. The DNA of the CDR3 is TGCGCCAGCAGCTTCCTAGCGGCTGGCGCCGGGGAGCTGTTTTTT. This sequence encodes CASSFLAAGAGELFF. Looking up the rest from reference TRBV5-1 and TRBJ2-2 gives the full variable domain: KAGVTQTPRYLIKTRGQQVTLSCSPISGHRSVSWYQQTPGQGLQFLFEYFSETQRNKGNFPGRFSGRQFSNSRSEMNVSTLELGDSALYLCASSFLAAGAGELFFGEGSRLTVL.